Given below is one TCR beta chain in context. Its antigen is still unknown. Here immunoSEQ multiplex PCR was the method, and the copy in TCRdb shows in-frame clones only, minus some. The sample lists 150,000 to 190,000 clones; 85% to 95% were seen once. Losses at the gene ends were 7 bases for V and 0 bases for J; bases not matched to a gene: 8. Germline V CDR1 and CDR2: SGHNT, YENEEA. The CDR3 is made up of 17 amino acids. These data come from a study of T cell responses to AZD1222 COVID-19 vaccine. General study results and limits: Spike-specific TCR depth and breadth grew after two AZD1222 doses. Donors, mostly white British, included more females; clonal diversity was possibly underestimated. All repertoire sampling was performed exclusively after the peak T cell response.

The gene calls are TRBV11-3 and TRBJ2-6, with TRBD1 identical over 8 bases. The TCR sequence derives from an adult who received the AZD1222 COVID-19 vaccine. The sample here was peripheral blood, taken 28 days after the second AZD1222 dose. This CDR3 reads CASNINGQGSGANVLTF. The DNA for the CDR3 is TGTGCCAGCAACATTAACGGACAGGGCTCTGGGGCCAACGTCCTGACTTTC. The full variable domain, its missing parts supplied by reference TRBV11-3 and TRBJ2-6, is EAGVVQSPRYKIIEKKQPVAFWCNPISGHNTLYWYLQNLGQGPELLIRYENEEAVDDSQLPKDRFSAERLKGVDSTLKIQPAELGDSAVYLCASNINGQGSGANVLTFGAGSRLTVL.